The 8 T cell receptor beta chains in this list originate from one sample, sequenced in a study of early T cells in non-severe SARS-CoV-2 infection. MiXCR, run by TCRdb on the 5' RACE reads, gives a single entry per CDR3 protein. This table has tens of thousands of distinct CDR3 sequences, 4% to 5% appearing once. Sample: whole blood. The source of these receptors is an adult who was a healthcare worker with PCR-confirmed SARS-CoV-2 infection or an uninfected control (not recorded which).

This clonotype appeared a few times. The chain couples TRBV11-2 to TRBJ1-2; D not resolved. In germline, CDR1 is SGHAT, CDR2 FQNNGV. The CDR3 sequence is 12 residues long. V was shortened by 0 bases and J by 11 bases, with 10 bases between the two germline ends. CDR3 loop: CASSLEVGVYTF. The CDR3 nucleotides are TGTGCCAGCAGCTTAGAAGTCGGGGTATACACCTTC.

CDR3 sequence (DNA): TGTGCCAGCAGCCAACCATTATTAAGACAGGGCAGCACCGGGGAGCTGTTTTTT. Protein product: CASSQPLLRQGSTGELFF. The chain joins TRBV4-2 to TRBJ2-2, with 7 bases matching TRBD1. The CDR3 has 18 residues. From germline, CDR1 is LGHNA and CDR2 YNFKEQ. With V trimmed by 2 bases and J by 4 bases, 13 bases remained unmatched.

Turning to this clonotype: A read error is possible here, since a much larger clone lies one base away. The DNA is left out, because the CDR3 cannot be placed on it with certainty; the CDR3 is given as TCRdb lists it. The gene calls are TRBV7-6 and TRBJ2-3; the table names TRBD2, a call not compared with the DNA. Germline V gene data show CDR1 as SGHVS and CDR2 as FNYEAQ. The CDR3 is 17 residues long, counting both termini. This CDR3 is CASSLWGSGSGGDTLYF.

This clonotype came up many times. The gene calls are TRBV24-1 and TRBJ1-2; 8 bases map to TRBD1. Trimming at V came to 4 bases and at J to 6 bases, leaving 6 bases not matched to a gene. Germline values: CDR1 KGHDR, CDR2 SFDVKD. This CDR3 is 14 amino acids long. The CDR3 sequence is CATSETGQGHGYTF. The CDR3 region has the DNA TGTGCCACCAGTGAGACCGGACAGGGCCATGGCTACACCTTC.

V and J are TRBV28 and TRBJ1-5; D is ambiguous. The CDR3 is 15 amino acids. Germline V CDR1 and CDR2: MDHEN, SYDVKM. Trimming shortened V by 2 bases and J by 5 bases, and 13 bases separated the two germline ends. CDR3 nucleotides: TGTGCCAGCAGTTTAAGGTCAGTTCTTTATCAGCCCCAGCATTTT. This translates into CASSLRSVLYQPQHF.

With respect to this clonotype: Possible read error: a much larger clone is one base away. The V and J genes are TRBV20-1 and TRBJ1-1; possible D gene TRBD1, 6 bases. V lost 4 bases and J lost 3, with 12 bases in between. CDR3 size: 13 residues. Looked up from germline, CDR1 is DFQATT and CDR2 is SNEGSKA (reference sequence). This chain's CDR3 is CSAILRGDTEAFF. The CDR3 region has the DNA TGCAGTGCTATTTTGAGGGGGGACACTGAAGCTTTCTTT.

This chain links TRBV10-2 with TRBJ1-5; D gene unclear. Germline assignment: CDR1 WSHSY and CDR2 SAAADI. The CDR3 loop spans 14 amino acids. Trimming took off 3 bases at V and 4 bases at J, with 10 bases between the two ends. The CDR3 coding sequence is TGCGCCAGCAGTGACTTACAGCTAAATCAGCCCCAGCATTTT. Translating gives CASSDLQLNQPQHF.

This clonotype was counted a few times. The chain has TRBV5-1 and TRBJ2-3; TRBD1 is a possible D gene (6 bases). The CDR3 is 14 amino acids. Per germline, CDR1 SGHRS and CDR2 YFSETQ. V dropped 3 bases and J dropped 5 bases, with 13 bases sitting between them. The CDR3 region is CASSSTGQLDTQYF. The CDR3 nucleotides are TGCGCCAGCAGCTCGACCGGACAGCTAGATACGCAGTATTTT. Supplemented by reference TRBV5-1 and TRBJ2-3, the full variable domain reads KAGVTQTPRYLIKTRGQQVTLSCSPISGHRSVSWYQQTPGQGLQFLFEYFSETQRNKGNFPGRFSGRQFSNSRSEMNVSTLELGDSALYLCASSSTGQLDTQYFGPGTRLTVL.